The rows below give T cell receptor beta chains drawn from one sample of a study of blood T cell repertoires in COVID-19. Repertoires were generated with immunoSEQ multiplex PCR, while TCRdb's copy carries only in-frame clones and drops some. The sample consists of approximately 220,000 clones, roughly 90% of them appearing once. Sequencing input: peripheral blood. The receptors derive from a woman between 45 and 60 years old with acute or convalescent COVID-19. CDR3s include the opening cysteine and the closing phenylalanine or tryptophan. D genes are given only for firm matches. Size values are once, few and many counts, or a class for expanded clones, and some rows have none.

j_gene	abundance	d_gene	v_gene	CDR3aa	CDR3nt
TRBJ1-3	.	.	TRBV6-5	CASGLSGNTIYF	TGTGCCAGCGGTTTATCTGGAAACACCATATATTTT
TRBJ1-3	few	TRBD1	TRBV30	CAWGDRVGNTIYF	TGTGCCTGGGGGGACAGGGTTGGAAACACCATATATTTT
TRBJ1-6	.	TRBD1	TRBV30	CAWNRGKNSPLHF	TGTGCCTGGAACAGGGGCAAAAATTCACCCCTCCACTTT
TRBJ1-2	.	TRBD1	TRBV18	CASSPGRGLKNYGYTF	TGTGCCAGCTCACCAGGCAGGGGGCTAAAAAACTATGGCTACACCTTC
TRBJ2-3	.	.	TRBV11-3	CASSLDPGTSTDTQYF	TGTGCCAGCAGCTTAGATCCGGGGACTAGCACAGATACGCAGTATTTT
TRBJ1-3	.	.	TRBV21-1	CASSKGGRSGNTIYF	TGTGCCAGCAGCAAAGGGGGCAGGAGTGGAAACACCATATATTTT
TRBJ1-2	.	.	TRBV20-1	CSPDYGYTF	TGCAGCCCCGACTATGGCTACACCTTC
TRBJ2-7	once	.	TRBV11-2	CASSPHLGVEQYF	TGTGCCAGCAGCCCCCACTTAGGGGTTGAGCAGTACTTC
TRBJ1-2	medium-sized	TRBD1	TRBV7-6	CASSAGTAFYGYTF	TGTGCCAGCAGCGCCGGGACAGCTTTTTATGGCTACACCTTC
TRBJ2-5	once	.	TRBV27	CASKKMGGPETQYF	TGTGCCAGCAAAAAGATGGGGGGTCCAGAGACCCAGTACTTC
TRBJ2-7	.	.	TRBV30	CAWSEELAQYEQYF	TGTGCCTGGAGTGAAGAACTAGCCCAATACGAGCAGTACTTC
TRBJ2-7	.	.	TRBV11-2	CASSQPIYYEQYF	TGTGCCAGCAGCCAACCCATCTACTACGAGCAGTACTTC
TRBJ2-1	few	TRBD2	TRBV11-3	CASSLVSGEYNEQFF	TGTGCCAGCAGCTTAGTTAGCGGGGAGTACAATGAGCAGTTCTTC
TRBJ2-1	once	.	TRBV24-1	CATSDPSGNEQFF	TGTGCCACCAGTGACCCGAGCGGTAATGAGCAGTTCTTC
TRBJ2-3	.	TRBD2	TRBV15	CATSRGLAVSTDTQYF	TGTGCCACCAGCAGAGGGCTAGCGGTGAGCACAGATACGCAGTATTTT
TRBJ2-2	.	.	TRBV6-5	CASRTEGNTGELFF	TGTGCCAGCAGGACGGAGGGAAACACCGGGGAGCTGTTTTTT
TRBJ2-7	.	.	TRBV7-2	CASSFRDIVYEQYF	TGTGCCAGCAGCTTTCGGGACATCGTCTACGAGCAGTACTTC
TRBJ1-2	.	.	TRBV9	CASSSREDYGYTF	TGTGCCAGCAGCAGCAGGGAGGACTATGGCTACACCTTC
TRBJ1-4	.	TRBD1	TRBV6-5	CASKVTGVYEKLFF	TGTGCCAGCAAGGTGACAGGGGTTTACGAAAAACTGTTTTTT
TRBJ1-5	.	.	TRBV7-9	CASSLVSRGGNQPQHF	TGTGCCAGCAGCTTAGTCTCCAGGGGTGGCAATCAGCCCCAGCATTTT
TRBJ1-3	once	TRBD1	TRBV19	CASGAWGQTSGNTIYF	TGTGCCAGTGGCGCCTGGGGACAGACGTCTGGAAACACCATATATTTT
TRBJ2-7	once	TRBD1	TRBV10-2	CASLQGTGASYEQYF	TGCGCCAGCCTACAGGGGACGGGTGCCTCCTACGAGCAGTACTTC
TRBJ2-2	once	TRBD2	TRBV5-1	CASSSASGLTGELFF	TGCGCCAGCAGTTCGGCTAGCGGGTTAACCGGGGAGCTGTTTTTT
TRBJ1-2	.	.	TRBV6-5	CASSYGWQGYGYTF	TGTGCCAGCAGTTACGGGTGGCAGGGCTATGGCTACACCTTC
TRBJ1-1	few	.	TRBV18	CASSSSTGGNTEAFF	TGTGCCAGCTCATCGTCTACGGGGGGGAACACTGAAGCTTTCTTT
TRBJ2-5	.	.	TRBV2	CASNVNRGQETQYF	TGTGCCAGCAACGTCAATAGGGGCCAAGAGACCCAGTACTTC
TRBJ2-1	.	TRBD2	TRBV11-2	CASSAQPGLASGEQFF	TGTGCCAGCAGCGCCCAACCGGGACTAGCGTCAGGTGAGCAGTTCTTC
TRBJ1-2	.	.	TRBV28	CASSRTVNYGYTF	TGTGCCAGCAGTAGGACAGTGAACTATGGCTACACCTTC
TRBJ1-2	.	TRBD1	TRBV6-5	CASSYRDRGQGYTF	TGTGCCAGCAGTTATCGGGACAGGGGGCAAGGCTACACCTTC
TRBJ2-7	.	TRBD1	TRBV5-1	CASSSTGVPPYEQYF	TGCGCCAGCAGCTCCACAGGGGTCCCCCCCTACGAGCAGTACTTC
TRBJ2-2	once	.	TRBV19	CASSIDGETSYDGELFF	TGTGCCAGTAGTATAGATGGGGAAACTAGCTACGACGGGGAGCTGTTTTTT
TRBJ1-1	.	.	TRBV7-9	CASSFLGANTEAFF	TGTGCCAGCAGCTTTCTGGGGGCTAACACTGAAGCTTTCTTT
TRBJ1-2	.	.	TRBV6-2/TRBV6-3	CASSLGGNYGYTF	TGTGCCAGCAGTTTAGGCGGCAACTATGGCTACACCTTC
TRBJ2-7	.	.	TRBV7-3	CASSLAPEGEQYF	TGTGCCAGCAGCTTAGCCCCAGAGGGCGAGCAGTACTTC
TRBJ1-1	.	.	TRBV11-2	CASSLAVVSAEAFF	TGTGCCAGCAGCTTAGCAGTGGTCAGCGCTGAAGCTTTCTTT
TRBJ2-3	.	TRBD1	TRBV20-1	CSASGARDRVTDTQYF	TGCAGTGCTAGTGGGGCAAGGGACAGGGTGACAGATACGCAGTATTTT
TRBJ1-2	.	.	TRBV7-9	CASSLPTFANYGYTF	TGTGCCAGCAGCCTACCGACTTTTGCAAACTATGGCTACACCTTC
TRBJ1-5	few	.	TRBV11-3	CASSLKQGSQPQHF	TGTGCCAGCAGCTTAAAACAGGGTAGTCAGCCCCAGCATTTT
TRBJ1-2	.	.	TRBV5-1	CASSTTTWAGDGYTF	TGCGCCAGCAGCACTACGACGTGGGCGGGGGATGGCTACACCTTC
TRBJ2-3	once	.	TRBV6-4	CASSVTGSDTQYF	TGTGCCAGCAGCGTAACAGGGTCAGATACGCAGTATTTT
TRBJ2-7	.	.	TRBV29-1	CSVEFSGTYEQYF	TGCAGCGTTGAATTTTCAGGGACCTACGAGCAGTACTTC